Listed here are 4 T cell receptor beta chains from one sample, sequenced in a study of molecular identifiers for immune sequencing clone quantification. TCRdb reprocessed the PCR reads with MiXCR, giving one entry per CDR3 protein. The data show about 320,000 distinct CDR3 sequences, about a fifth seen once. The sequencing sample was made of naive CD8+ T cells from blood, with Jurkat cell RNA spiked in. Subset specified: FACS-sorted CD8+CD4-CCR7+CD45RA+ naive T cells. Every receptor here comes from a human donor in good health. Some libraries in this study had Jurkat cell RNA spiked in.

This rearrangement joins TRBV28 to TRBJ2-7, with D uncertain. Germline CDR1 is MDHEN and CDR2 is SYDVKM. The CDR3 runs to 14 residues. Trimming left V 2 bases short and J 2 bases short, with 10 bases between. Here the CDR3 reads CASSLGSATYEQYF. Here the CDR3 DNA reads TGTGCCAGCAGTTTAGGCAGTGCGACCTACGAGCAGTACTTC.

This clonotype came up a few times. A read error may be the cause here, since a much bigger clone is one base away. The V and J genes are TRBV2 and TRBJ2-3; TRBD1 is a possible D gene (5 bases). In germline, CDR1 is SNHLY, CDR2 FYNNEI. V lost 1 base and J lost 4, with 6 bases in between. The CDR3 loop spans 13 amino acids. The CDR3 protein is CASSEGGADTQYF. For the CDR3, the DNA is TGTGCCAGCAGTGAAGGGGGCGCAGATACGCAGTATTTT.

This clonotype was seen at least ten times. The chain recombines TRBV20-1 with TRBJ2-3; D ambiguous. Germline assignment: CDR1 DFQATT and CDR2 SNEGSKA (reference sequence). The V end was cut by 6 bases, the J end by 3 bases, with 10 bases between. CDR3 length: 12 residues. CDR3 in DNA: TGCAGTGCGATTAACTTAACAGATACGCAGTATTTT. It is translated as CSAINLTDTQYF.

Details on this clonotype: A much larger clonotype is one base distant, so this may be a read error. The chain combines TRBV30 with TRBJ2-5, with TRBD1 identical over 7 bases. The CDR3 extends over 16 amino acids. The germline gives CDR1 GTSNPN, CDR2 SVGIG (reference sequence). The DNA for the CDR3 is TGTGCCTGGAGTGTAGGCCAGGGGGTCTTTTTGGAGAACCAGTACTTC. Translation: CAWSVGQGVFLENQYF. The full variable domain, with the rest looked up from reference TRBV30 and TRBJ2-5, is SQTIHQWPATLVQPVGSPLSLECTVEGTSNPNLYWYRQAAGRGLQLLFYSVGIGQISSEVPQNLSASRPQDRQFILSSKKLLLSDSGFYLCAWSVGQGVFLENQYFGPGTRLLVL.